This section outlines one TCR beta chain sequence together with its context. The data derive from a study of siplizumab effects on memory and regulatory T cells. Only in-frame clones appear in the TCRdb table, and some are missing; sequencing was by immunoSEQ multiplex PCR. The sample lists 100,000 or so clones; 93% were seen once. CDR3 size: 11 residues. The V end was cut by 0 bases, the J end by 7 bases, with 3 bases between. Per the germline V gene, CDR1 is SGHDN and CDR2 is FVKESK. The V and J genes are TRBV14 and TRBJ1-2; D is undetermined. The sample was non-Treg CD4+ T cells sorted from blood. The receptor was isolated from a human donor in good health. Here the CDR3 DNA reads TGTGCCAGCAGCCAAGATACTGGCTACACCTTC. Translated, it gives CASSQDTGYTF.